Sequencing of this T cell receptor beta chain was carried out in a study of shared clonotypes between healthy human individuals. Study-wide context: Plates per donor: three CD4 naive, three CD4 memory, two CD8 naive, one CD8 memory. Overall study results and limits: Since donors were few, the genetic and exposure-history diversity represented was limited. Larger estimated richness was generally recorded for naive subsets relative to memory subsets.

As to this clone: No antigen is known for it.

CD45RO-negative, CCR7-selected cells formed the naive CD8 fraction, which excluded terminally differentiated effector memory CD45RA+ cells. Each replicate PCR on the sorted subsets used about 0.2 ug DNA (around 31,000 T cell genomes). Sequencing used immunoSEQ multiplex PCR; TCRdb keeps in-frame clones, though not all of them. The sample includes about 2,100,000 clones, about 93% of them seen just once. Sequencing input: naive CD8+ T cells from PBMCs. The TCR comes from a man younger than 35 in good health. Some clones in this sample may be carry-over from other donors' samples.

The CDR3 DNA follows: TGTGCCAGCAGTCCCAGGGGGGTTGCCTACGAGCAGTACTTC. Its translation is CASSPRGVAYEQYF. The chain combines TRBV6-1 with TRBJ2-7, with D perhaps matching TRBD1 (7 bases). CDR3 length: 14 residues. V lost 5 bases and J lost 2, with 13 bases in between. CDR1 MNHNS and CDR2 SASEGT come from the germline V gene.